Listed below are T cell receptor beta chains from one sample, sequenced in a study of cytomegalovirus exposure and HLA in healthy donors. Data came from immunoSEQ multiplex PCR; TCRdb stores just in-frame clones and leaves some out. The sample lists approximately 220,000 clones, around nine tenths occurring once. What was sequenced was PBMCs. These TCRs come from a man younger than 35 in good health and CMV-seronegative. The CDR3 runs from the conserved cysteine through the conserved F or W. D genes are given only for firm matches. Size tells how often a clone was seen (once, few, many) or the class of an expanded clone, and some rows leave it out.

D,V,J,size,CDR3,DNA
TRBD2,TRBV19,TRBJ2-5,-,CASSGGIRTSRQETQYF,TGTGCCAGTAGTGGGGGGATAAGGACTAGCCGGCAAGAGACCCAGTACTTC
TRBD2,TRBV19,TRBJ2-7,few,CASSIGEGYEQYF,TGTGCCAGTAGTATCGGGGAGGGCTACGAGCAGTACTTC
-,TRBV27,TRBJ2-5,-,CASSLNGQETQYF,TGTGCCAGCAGTTTAAACGGCCAAGAGACCCAGTACTTC
-,TRBV10-2,TRBJ2-7,-,CASSPISAGEQYF,TGCGCCAGCAGCCCAATTTCCGCCGGCGAGCAGTACTTC
TRBD1,TRBV28,TRBJ2-4,-,CASRDRFDIQYF,TGTGCCAGCAGGGACAGGTTCGATATTCAGTACTTC
TRBD1,TRBV18,TRBJ2-2,once,CASSPPGQGHTGELFF,TGTGCCAGCTCACCACCGGGACAGGGACACACCGGGGAGCTGTTTTTT
TRBD2,TRBV19,TRBJ2-5,-,CASSLAGERTETQYF,TGTGCCAGTAGTTTAGCGGGAGAAAGGACGGAGACCCAGTACTTC
-,TRBV6-1,TRBJ1-4,-,CASSSGRGEKLFF,TGTGCCAGCAGTTCCGGACGGGGGGAAAAACTGTTTTTT
-,TRBV18,TRBJ2-5,-,CASSPLGGKETQYF,TGTGCCAGCTCACCACTCGGAGGGAAAGAGACCCAGTACTTC
TRBD2,TRBV5-1,TRBJ2-7,-,CASRLAGGPEQYF,TGCGCCAGCAGGCTAGCGGGAGGTCCCGAGCAGTACTTC
-,TRBV11-2,TRBJ2-7,-,CASSPVPGLAYEQYF,TGTGCCAGCAGCCCCGTGCCGGGGTTGGCCTACGAGCAGTACTTC
-,TRBV7-2,TRBJ2-5,-,CASSLNHGGETQYF,TGTGCCAGCAGCCTAAATCATGGCGGGGAGACCCAGTACTTC
TRBD1,TRBV28,TRBJ1-1,-,CASNLGTVNTEAFF,TGTGCCAGCAACCTCGGGACAGTGAACACTGAAGCTTTCTTT
TRBD2,TRBV6-5,TRBJ2-3,-,CASSYWGGSDTQYF,TGTGCCAGCAGTTACTGGGGGGGGTCAGATACGCAGTATTTT
-,TRBV7-2,TRBJ1-2,-,CASSFPIVGGYTF,TGTGCCAGCAGCTTTCCTATCGTGGGCGGCTACACCTTC
-,TRBV14,TRBJ2-1,-,CASSLGTYNEQFF,TGTGCCAGCAGCCTCGGGACTTACAATGAGCAGTTCTTC
-,TRBV6-6,TRBJ2-3,-,CASSYSRGTDTQYF,TGTGCCAGCAGTTATTCCCGGGGCACAGATACGCAGTATTTT
TRBD1,TRBV6-5,TRBJ2-7,-,CASSYSGGPYEQYF,TGTGCCAGCAGTTACTCAGGGGGCCCCTACGAGCAGTACTTC
-,TRBV30,TRBJ1-4,-,CAWSGSGVEKLFF,TGTGCCTGGAGCGGATCGGGGGTAGAAAAACTGTTTTTT
-,TRBV9,TRBJ2-2,-,CASSPRIPTGELFF,TGTGCCAGCAGCCCCCGTATCCCGACCGGGGAGCTGTTTTTT
-,TRBV5-1,TRBJ2-7,-,CASSLKGDYRYEQYF,TGCGCCAGCAGCTTGAAAGGAGACTACCGCTACGAGCAGTACTTC
-,TRBV12-2,TRBJ1-2,-,CASRLQGGDYGYTF,TGTGCAAGTCGCTTACAGGGAGGAGACTATGGCTACACCTTC
-,TRBV6-1,TRBJ2-7,-,CASSESTWENEQYF,TGTGCCAGCAGTGAAAGTACCTGGGAGAACGAGCAGTACTTC
-,TRBV18,TRBJ2-5,-,CASSPRQSQETQYF,TGTGCCAGCTCACCCCGACAGTCCCAAGAGACCCAGTACTTC
-,TRBV4-3,TRBJ2-1,-,CASSQDLGNNEQFF,TGCGCCAGCAGCCAAGATCTCGGGAACAATGAGCAGTTCTTC
TRBD2,TRBV6-5,TRBJ2-3,-,CASSYGGVTDTQYF,TGTGCCAGCAGTTATGGGGGGGTGACAGATACGCAGTATTTT
TRBD2,TRBV11-3,TRBJ2-7,-,CASSMGLAGLGEQYF,TGTGCCAGCAGCATGGGACTAGCTGGATTGGGAGAGCAGTACTTC
-,TRBV18,TRBJ1-1,-,CASSPPGPNTEAFF,TGTGCCAGCTCACCCCCAGGGCCGAACACTGAAGCTTTCTTT
TRBD2,TRBV4-2,TRBJ2-5,-,CASSGRAGGLGETQYF,TGTGCCAGCAGTGGTCGAGCGGGAGGACTCGGAGAGACCCAGTACTTC
TRBD1,TRBV5-1,TRBJ2-3,-,CASSDRAVTDTQYF,TGCGCCAGCAGCGACAGGGCAGTCACAGATACGCAGTATTTT
TRBD1,TRBV9,TRBJ1-1,-,CASSAQGAVTEAFF,TGTGCCAGCAGCGCACAGGGGGCGGTTACTGAAGCTTTCTTT
-,TRBV6-5,TRBJ2-7,once,CASIQGREQYF,TGTGCCAGCATCCAGGGTAGGGAGCAGTACTTC
TRBD2,TRBV6-1,TRBJ2-1,-,CASSEAPGIAGGYNEQFF,TGTGCCAGCAGTGAAGCCCCAGGGATCGCGGGGGGTTACAATGAGCAGTTCTTC
-,TRBV15,TRBJ1-4,-,CATSMGGSNEKLFF,TGTGCCACCAGCATGGGGGGGTCTAATGAAAAACTGTTTTTT
TRBD1,TRBV6-9,TRBJ2-7,-,CASSYRTGRESYEQYF,TGTGCCAGCAGTTACCGGACAGGCAGAGAGTCCTACGAGCAGTACTTC
TRBD2,TRBV7-2,TRBJ2-2,-,CASSGGLAGSNTGELFF,TGTGCCAGCAGCGGGGGACTAGCGGGGTCGAACACCGGGGAGCTGTTTTTT
-,TRBV14,TRBJ2-3,-,CASSQEEAGARADTQYF,TGTGCCAGCAGCCAAGAGGAGGCGGGGGCAAGAGCAGATACGCAGTATTTT
-,TRBV5-4,TRBJ2-7,-,CASSLAPGIREQYF,TGTGCCAGCAGCTTGGCCCCGGGGATCCGCGAGCAGTACTTC
-,TRBV7-2,TRBJ2-3,-,CASTPSRGATDTQYF,TGTGCCAGCACCCCCTCGCGCGGGGCCACAGATACGCAGTATTTT
TRBD1,TRBV27,TRBJ2-1,-,CASSPFTGGGEQFF,TGTGCCAGCAGTCCCTTCACAGGGGGCGGTGAGCAGTTCTTC
TRBD1,TRBV7-9,TRBJ1-1,many,CASSLSGTGATEAFF,TGTGCCAGCAGCTTATCCGGGACAGGGGCTACTGAAGCTTTCTTT
-,TRBV18,TRBJ2-7,-,CASSPAGKGEQYF,TGTGCCAGCTCACCGGCAGGGAAGGGCGAGCAGTACTTC
TRBD1,TRBV28,TRBJ1-3,once,CASSPPGQAGNTIYF,TGTGCCAGCAGTCCACCGGGACAGGCTGGAAACACCATATATTTT
TRBD1,TRBV4-2,TRBJ2-7,-,CASSQAEGGILSYEQYF,TGTGCCAGCAGCCAAGCCGAAGGGGGCATCCTTTCCTACGAGCAGTACTTC
TRBD1,TRBV5-4,TRBJ1-2,-,CASSLPTGGVGYTF,TGTGCCAGCAGCTTGCCGACAGGGGGAGTCGGCTACACCTTC
-,TRBV6-1,TRBJ2-7,few,CASRRANEQYF,TGTGCCAGCAGGAGGGCCAACGAGCAGTACTTC
-,TRBV5-1,TRBJ2-7,-,CASSLEYSGTAYEQYF,TGCGCCAGCAGCTTGGAATATAGCGGAACCGCCTACGAGCAGTACTTC
-,TRBV5-6,TRBJ1-4,-,CASSLAGDEKLFF,TGTGCCAGCAGCTTGGCCGGGGATGAAAAACTGTTTTTT
-,TRBV25-1,TRBJ2-7,few,CASSEVWGGEQYF,TGTGCCAGCAGTGAAGTCTGGGGCGGCGAGCAGTACTTC
TRBD2,TRBV9,TRBJ2-1,-,CASSVAGLAGGPHNEQFF,TGTGCCAGCAGCGTAGCGGGACTAGCGGGGGGGCCCCACAATGAGCAGTTCTTC
-,TRBV19,TRBJ2-3,-,CASSTLRGDTQYF,TGTGCCAGTAGTACCCTCAGGGGAGATACGCAGTATTTT
TRBD1,TRBV4-1,TRBJ1-4,-,CASSLGTGGSDEKLFF,TGCGCCAGCAGCCTAGGAACAGGGGGCAGTGATGAAAAACTGTTTTTT
-,TRBV5-4,TRBJ2-2,once,CASSLSRGGELFF,TGTGCCAGCAGCCTCTCCCGGGGCGGGGAGCTGTTTTTT
-,TRBV27,TRBJ1-6,-,CASSSGHPSYNSPLHF,TGTGCCAGCAGTTCGGGTCATCCCTCCTATAATTCACCCCTCCACTTT
TRBD1,TRBV19,TRBJ1-2,-,CASSSPGGQGGYGYTF,TGTGCCAGTAGTAGCCCGGGTGGACAGGGTGGCTATGGCTACACCTTC